A selection of T cell receptor beta chains follows, all from one sample in a study of cytomegalovirus exposure and HLA in healthy donors. The assay was immunoSEQ multiplex PCR, and TCRdb's table has in-frame clones only and misses some. The sample lists approximately 160,000 clones; more than 60% were seen once. Sequenced material: PBMCs. The receptors were sampled from a woman aged 45-60 years in good health and CMV-seropositive. The CDR3 runs from the conserved cysteine through the conserved F or W. The order of the fields is J gene, D gene, clone size, V gene, CDR3 protein, CDR3 DNA. D genes are given only for firm matches. Rows may omit the clone size; those that give it use once, few, many or a size class.

>TRBJ1-2|TRBD1|-|TRBV5-3
CARSCGDRGPYGYTF
TGTGCCAGAAGCTGTGGGGACAGGGGGCCCTATGGCTACACCTTC
>TRBJ2-7|-|-|TRBV5-1
CASSLTSGREQYF
TGCGCCAGCAGCTTGACGTCAGGGCGCGAGCAGTACTTC
>TRBJ2-2|TRBD2|-|TRBV5-1
CASSSLAGGFANTGELFF
TGCGCCAGCAGCTCACTAGCGGGGGGGTTCGCGAACACCGGGGAGCTGTTTTTT
>TRBJ2-3|-|-|TRBV7-8
CASSLAQGYTDTQYF
TGTGCCAGCAGCTTAGCTCAGGGTTACACAGATACGCAGTATTTT
>TRBJ2-7|-|-|TRBV5-1
CASSLTGLSYEQYF
TGCGCCAGCAGCTTGACAGGTTTATCCTACGAGCAGTACTTC
>TRBJ2-1|-|-|TRBV30
CAWSTPGLPSSYNEQFF
TGTGCCTGGAGTACCCCGGGACTTCCCAGCTCCTACAATGAGCAGTTCTTC
>TRBJ2-7|TRBD1|few|TRBV28
CASKTGTVLGEQYF
TGTGCCAGCAAAACCGGGACAGTTCTGGGTGAGCAGTACTTC
>TRBJ1-5|TRBD1|-|TRBV7-2
CASSLGQGPHQPQHF
TGTGCCAGCAGCCTCGGACAGGGTCCCCATCAGCCCCAGCATTTT
>TRBJ1-2|-|-|TRBV7-9
CASSPGWASNYGYTF
TGTGCCAGCAGCCCAGGCTGGGCCTCTAACTATGGCTACACCTTC
>TRBJ1-1|-|-|TRBV10-3
CAISEKGTNTEAFF
TGTGCCATCAGTGAAAAGGGGACAAACACTGAAGCTTTCTTT
>TRBJ2-2|-|-|TRBV4-3
CASSQGPGGTGELFF
TGCGCCAGCAGCCAAGGTCCAGGGGGGACCGGGGAGCTGTTTTTT
>TRBJ1-1|-|-|TRBV28
CASSPRGSRNTEAFF
TGTGCCAGCAGTCCCCGGGGTTCAAGGAACACTGAAGCTTTCTTT
>TRBJ1-3|TRBD1|once|TRBV9
CASSKTPGQSFSGNTIYF
TGTGCCAGCAGTAAAACTCCGGGACAGTCTTTCTCTGGAAACACCATATATTTT
>TRBJ2-7|TRBD1|once|TRBV5-6
CASSLVRDRDDYEQYF
TGTGCCAGCAGCTTGGTCCGGGACAGGGACGACTACGAGCAGTACTTC
>TRBJ2-3|-|-|TRBV7-3
CASSSSGTDTQYF
TGTGCCAGCAGCTCTAGCGGCACAGATACGCAGTATTTT
>TRBJ1-4|TRBD1|-|TRBV28
CASSNPRAGGAANEKLFF
TGTGCCAGCAGTAACCCCCGGGCAGGGGGCGCGGCTAATGAAAAACTGTTTTTT
>TRBJ2-6|-|few|TRBV25-1
CASSESYGSGANGLTF
TGTGCCAGCAGTGAATCGTATGGTTCTGGGGCCAACGGCCTGACTTTC
>TRBJ2-3|TRBD2|once|TRBV7-2
CASSLAGGVGSPDTQYF
TGTGCCAGCAGCTTAGCGGGAGGGGTTGGGTCCCCAGATACGCAGTATTTT
>TRBJ2-2|TRBD2|-|TRBV29-1
CSASGYTGELFF
TGCAGCGCTAGCGGGTACACCGGGGAGCTGTTTTTT
>TRBJ2-7|TRBD1|-|TRBV7-9
CASSWTGYEQYF
TGTGCCAGCAGCTGGACAGGGTACGAGCAGTACTTC
>TRBJ2-7|TRBD2|-|TRBV6-5
CASSPLAGGTYEQYF
TGTGCCAGCAGCCCCTTGGCGGGGGGTACCTATGAGCAGTACTTC
>TRBJ2-7|-|-|TRBV7-2
CASSLEGFRYEQYF
TGTGCCAGCAGCTTGGAGGGTTTTCGATACGAGCAGTACTTC
>TRBJ1-3|-|few|TRBV30
CAWSGPGVMRGNTIYF
TGTGCCTGGAGTGGACCAGGGGTGATGCGTGGAAACACCATATATTTT
>TRBJ1-1|-|-|TRBV28
CASSTPGLQAFF
TGTGCCAGCAGTACTCCGGGTCTTCAAGCTTTCTTT
>TRBJ2-5|TRBD2|-|TRBV11-2
CASSFRGGQETQYF
TGTGCCAGCAGTTTCCGGGGGGGTCAAGAGACCCAGTACTTC
>TRBJ1-1|-|-|TRBV6-5
CASSAHEGTEAFF
TGTGCCAGCAGTGCGCACGAGGGCACTGAAGCTTTCTTT
>TRBJ2-2|TRBD2|few|TRBV4-3
CASSQVPSGSTGELFF
TGCGCCAGCAGCCAAGTCCCTAGCGGGAGCACCGGGGAGCTGTTTTTT
>TRBJ1-5|-|-|TRBV19
CASSLFNQPQHF
TGTGCCAGTAGCCTTTTCAATCAGCCCCAGCATTTT
>TRBJ2-2|TRBD1|-|TRBV6-1
CASRRQGVNTGELFF
TGTGCCAGCAGACGACAGGGGGTTAACACCGGGGAGCTGTTTTTT
>TRBJ1-4|TRBD1|-|TRBV28
CASSPEGADNEKLFF
TGTGCCAGCAGCCCGGAGGGGGCGGATAATGAAAAACTGTTTTTT
>TRBJ2-7|TRBD2|few|TRBV28
CASSYSGRGSYEQYF
TGTGCCAGCAGCTACAGCGGGAGGGGCTCCTACGAGCAGTACTTC
>TRBJ1-4|TRBD1|-|TRBV4-2
CASAPAGTGEEKLFF
TGTGCCAGCGCCCCGGCTGGGACAGGGGAGGAAAAACTGTTTTTT
>TRBJ1-2|-|-|TRBV28
CASSLPRRGYGYTF
TGTGCCAGCAGTCTCCCGCGCCGGGGCTATGGCTACACCTTC
>TRBJ1-3|TRBD1|-|TRBV7-9
CASSFVTGTMGGNTIYF
TGTGCCAGCAGCTTCGTGACAGGGACAATGGGGGGAAACACCATATATTTT
>TRBJ2-5|TRBD2|-|TRBV5-1
CASSLASVTSGGIEETQYF
TGCGCCAGCAGCTTGGCCTCAGTGACTAGCGGGGGGATTGAAGAGACCCAGTACTTC
>TRBJ2-6|TRBD2|-|TRBV7-8
CASSLGQLAGGSSGANVLTF
TGTGCCAGCAGCTTAGGTCAGCTAGCGGGGGGGTCCTCTGGGGCCAACGTCCTGACTTTC
>TRBJ1-5|TRBD1|-|TRBV5-8
CASSLAGTGSQPQHF
TGTGCCAGCAGCTTGGCCGGGACAGGGAGTCAGCCCCAGCATTTT
>TRBJ2-5|TRBD1|-|TRBV11-2
CASSGRQGRVQETQYF
TGTGCCAGCAGCGGGCGACAGGGGAGAGTGCAAGAGACCCAGTACTTC
>TRBJ1-1|-|-|TRBV5-8
CASSLGGGQTEAFF
TGTGCCAGCAGCTTGGGGGGGGGTCAGACTGAAGCTTTCTTT
>TRBJ2-7|-|-|TRBV11-3
CASSLGITRSYEQYF
TGTGCCAGCAGCTTAGGGATTACCAGGTCCTACGAGCAGTACTTC
>TRBJ2-7|TRBD2|-|TRBV4-3
CASSPTSGGGYEQYF
TGCGCCAGCAGCCCAACTAGCGGGGGTGGTTACGAGCAGTACTTC
>TRBJ1-2|-|-|TRBV27
CASSSAGGGYGYTF
TGTGCCAGCAGTTCGGCTGGGGGGGGCTATGGCTACACCTTC